The 30 T cell receptor beta chains listed next were all sequenced from one sample in a study of Ad26.COV2.S vaccination and SARS-CoV-2 variants. As to treatment: over 15 received Ad26.COV2.S at low or high dose, single or two shots; 5 received placebo; per-sample allocation not given. Sampling was done on day 63 after the first vaccine or placebo injection. Sequencing was performed with immunoSEQ multiplex PCR; in TCRdb, only in-frame clones are kept and a portion is missing. Here the sample spans 400,000 to 450,000 clones, around 92% being singletons. The sequenced sample was peripheral blood, obtained in a trial of Ad26.COV2.S vaccine versus placebo. The receptor source for this set is a person aged 18-65 years who received the Ad26.COV2.S COVID-19 vaccine or a placebo.

V is TRBV5-6 and J is TRBJ2-7, with D possibly being TRBD2 (5 bases). V dropped 0 bases and J dropped 4 bases, with 14 bases sitting between them. Germline V lookup: CDR1 SGHDT, CDR2 YYEEEE. CDR3 size: 15 residues. The CDR3 nucleotides are TGTGCCAGCAGCTTGGGGGAGTTTGGGTTTTACGAGCAGTACTTC. Its protein product is CASSLGEFGFYEQYF.

The chain recombines TRBV3-1 (or the pseudogene TRBV3-2) with TRBJ1-2, with a possible D match to TRBD1 (5 bases). V lost 0 bases to trimming and J lost 4 bases, with 15 bases between them. Germline V CDR1 and CDR2: LGHDT, YNNKEL (reference sequence). The CDR3 runs 16 residues. The CDR3 loop reads CASSQEGQERFYGYTF. CDR3 nucleotides: TGTGCCAGCAGCCAAGAGGGGCAGGAGCGCTTCTATGGCTACACCTTC.

This chain links TRBV19 with TRBJ1-2, with D tentatively TRBD1 (6 bases). CDR3 length: 15 residues. V was trimmed by 3 bases and J by 4 bases, leaving 15 bases between them. Germline CDR1 LNHDA, CDR2 SQIVND (reference sequence). In DNA form, the CDR3 reads TGTGCCAGTAGTATTTTAGGGCAGGGGATCTATGGCTACACCTTC. It codes for CASSILGQGIYGYTF.

The chain is built from TRBV9 and TRBJ1-4; possible D gene TRBD1, 5 bases. Trimming cost V 0 bases and J 0 bases, with 9 bases left between them. The CDR3 is 16 amino acids. Germline assignment: CDR1 SGDLS and CDR2 YYNGEE. The CDR3 coding sequence is TGTGCCAGCAGCGTAGGTCGGACAACAACTAATGAAAAACTGTTTTTT. Protein: CASSVGRTTTNEKLFF.

V is TRBV3-1 (or the pseudogene TRBV3-2) and J is TRBJ2-1; D may be TRBD1 (5 bases). V was cut by 4 bases and J by 1 base, with 14 bases left in between. The CDR3 is 16 residues long. The germline gives CDR1 LGHDT, CDR2 YNNKEL (reference sequence). The CDR3 DNA sequence: TGTGCCAGCAGCCTCCGTGGGGCCGGTTCCTACAATGAGCAGTTCTTC. Amino acid sequence: CASSLRGAGSYNEQFF.

The chain combines TRBV11-2 with TRBJ2-7, with D maybe TRBD1 (5 bases). From germline, CDR1 is SGHAT and CDR2 FQNNGV. V was shortened by 6 bases and J by 1 base, with 10 bases between the two germline ends. This CDR3 spans 13 amino acids. The CDR3 sequence is CASRFTGSYEQYF. CDR3 DNA sequence: TGTGCCAGCAGGTTTACAGGATCCTACGAGCAGTACTTC.

The rearrangement links TRBV28 to TRBJ2-7; 10 nucleotides match TRBD1. CDR1 and CDR2 from the germline V gene are MDHEN and SYDVKM. The V and J ends lost 1 base and 7 bases, in that order; junction bases with no gene match: 4. The CDR3 is 14 residues long. CDR3 DNA: TGTGCCAGCAGTTTATTGGACAGGGGGGGTGAGCAGTACTTC. This gives the protein CASSLLDRGGEQYF.

The gene calls are TRBV5-1 and TRBJ2-5; possibly TRBD1 for D (7 bases). The germline V and J ends were trimmed by 4 bases and 2 bases, with 12 bases remaining between them. There are 14 residues in the CDR3. The germline gives CDR1 SGHRS, CDR2 YFSETQ. The CDR3 region has the DNA TGCGCCAGCAGCGGAGGGACAGAACAAGAGACCCAGTACTTC. Residues: CASSGGTEQETQYF. The full variable domain, completed using reference TRBV5-1 and TRBJ2-5, is KAGVTQTPRYLIKTRGQQVTLSCSPISGHRSVSWYQQTPGQGLQFLFEYFSETQRNKGNFPGRFSGRQFSNSRSEMNVSTLELGDSALYLCASSGGTEQETQYFGPGTRLLVL.

The J gene is TRBJ2-7, the V gene TRBV2, with TRBD1 matching 8 bases. Germline-derived CDR1 and CDR2 are SNHLY and FYNNEI. CDR3 length equals 15 residues. V was clipped by 6 bases and J by 7 bases; unmatched bases: 14. In DNA, the CDR3 is TGTGCCAGCAGACCGGGGACAGGTGGCCGGAGGGAGCAGTACTTC. Translating gives CASRPGTGGRREQYF.

The chain has TRBV6-5 and TRBJ2-5, with D possibly matching TRBD2 (6 bases). V was pared by 8 bases and J by 1 base, with 11 bases between. Germline V gene sequence: CDR1 MNHEY, CDR2 SVGAGI. The CDR3 has 13 amino acids. The CDR3 spells CASSGDPQETQYF. CDR3 coding DNA: TGTGCCAGCTCGGGGGACCCCCAAGAGACCCAGTACTTC.

The chain joins TRBV19 to TRBJ2-2, with D possibly being TRBD1 or TRBD2 (6 bases each). From germline, CDR1 is LNHDA and CDR2 SQIVND (reference sequence). The CDR3 runs to 13 residues. Trimming stripped 6 bases from V and 5 bases from J, with 10 bases between. For the CDR3, the DNA is TGTGCCAGTAGGGGGGCGGGGACCGGGGAGCTGTTTTTT. Amino acid sequence: CASRGAGTGELFF.

The chain combines TRBV5-3 with TRBJ2-4; D is unclear. TRBV5-3 is reported as an ORF; its role is uncertain. V was clipped by 1 base and J by 0 bases, with 11 bases between them. This CDR3 contains 16 residues. CDR3 loop: CARSLYYTLAKNIQYF. Written as DNA, the CDR3 is TGTGCCAGAAGCTTGTACTACACCTTAGCCAAAAACATTCAGTACTTC.

The chain combines TRBV4-3 with TRBJ2-2, with D possibly being TRBD1 (5 bases). In germline, CDR1 is LGHNA, CDR2 YSLEER. Trimming stripped 2 bases from V and 5 bases from J, with 12 bases between. This CDR3 contains 15 residues. The CDR3 nucleotides read TGCGCCAGCAGCCAAAGGACACCCGCTACCGGGGAGCTGTTTTTT. Translated, it gives CASSQRTPATGELFF.

The chain carries TRBV30 and TRBJ1-1; D might be TRBD1 (6 bases). Germline V gene lookup returns CDR1 GTSNPN and CDR2 SVGIG (reference sequence). This CDR3 region has 14 residues. CDR3 protein: CPGGGLRMNTEAFF. CDR3 in DNA: TGTCCTGGGGGGGGCCTCCGTATGAACACTGAAGCTTTCTTT. The whole variable domain, remainder taken from reference TRBV30 and TRBJ1-1, is SQTIHQWPATLVQPVGSPLSLECTVEGTSNPNLYWYRQAAGRGLQLLFYSVGIGQISSEVPQNLSASRPQDRQFILSSKKLLLSDSGFYLCPGGGLRMNTEAFFGQGTRLTVV.

The J gene is TRBJ1-1, the V gene TRBV7-9; TRBD1 agrees at 8 bases. Looked up from germline, CDR1 is SEHNR and CDR2 is FQNEAQ (reference sequence). This CDR3 is built from 14 residues. With 6 bases clipped from V and 0 bases from J, the junction kept 3 bases outside the gene matches. CDR3 coding DNA: TGTGCCAGCAGAATGGACAGGGTGAACACTGAAGCTTTCTTT. The encoded protein is CASRMDRVNTEAFF.

The genes are TRBV10-2 and TRBJ1-1; D gene unclear. Trimming took 7 bases from V and 1 from J, leaving 10 bases between them. Germline lookup yields CDR1 WSHSY and CDR2 SAAADI. The CDR3 consists of 13 residues. The CDR3 sequence: CASKANANTEAFF. DNA for the CDR3: TGCGCCAGCAAGGCAAACGCGAACACTGAAGCTTTCTTT.

This chain connects TRBV9 to TRBJ1-6; D not resolved. This CDR3 is built from 14 residues. Germline V gives CDR1 SGDLS, CDR2 YYNGEE. Trimming took off 1 base at V and 9 bases at J, with 11 bases between the two ends. CDR3 residues: CASSVTDFGSPLHF. Written as DNA, the CDR3 is TGTGCCAGCAGCGTAACGGACTTCGGTTCACCCCTCCACTTT. Variable domain in full (rest from reference TRBV9 and TRBJ1-6): DSGVTQTPKHLITATGQRVTLRCSPRSGDLSVYWYQQSLDQGLQFLIQYYNGEERAKGNILERFSAQQFPDLHSELNLSSLELGDSALYFCASSVTDFGSPLHFGNGTRLTVT.

The V and J genes are TRBV19 and TRBJ2-1; possibly TRBD2 for D (5 bases). V lost 5 bases and J 0 bases, leaving 11 bases between the germline ends. This CDR3 contains 15 residues. Germline values: CDR1 LNHDA, CDR2 SQIVND (reference sequence). CDR3 residues: CASSLRLFSYNEQFF. As DNA, the CDR3 is TGTGCCAGTAGTCTTCGACTATTCTCCTACAATGAGCAGTTCTTC.

The gene calls are TRBV27 and TRBJ2-5, with 9 bases matching TRBD2. The CDR3 length is 13 residues. Germline V gives CDR1 MNHEY, CDR2 SMNVEV (reference sequence). Germline trimming cut 9 bases from V and 6 bases from J; bases unmatched to any gene: 8. CDR3 protein: CASRERGVQTQYF. The CDR3 region has the DNA TGTGCCAGTCGGGAGCGGGGGGTCCAGACCCAGTACTTC.

This chain joins TRBV24-1 and TRBJ2-7; 7 bases are a match to TRBD1. The CDR3 is 14 amino acids. V lost 4 bases and J lost 9; bases outside the gene matches: 11. The germline V gene encodes CDR1 KGHDR and CDR2 SFDVKD. The CDR3 bases are TGTGCCACCAGTGAGACAGGGTCCCGCATGGGGCAGTACTTC. Translating it yields CATSETGSRMGQYF.

The chain couples TRBV11-3 to TRBJ2-5; TRBD1 is a possible D gene (6 bases). V dropped 2 bases and J dropped 3 bases, with 13 bases sitting between them. The germline gives CDR1 SGHNT, CDR2 YENEEA. The CDR3 sequence is 15 residues long. The CDR3 sequence is CASSLTGFGKETQYF. CDR3 DNA: TGTGCCAGCAGCTTAACAGGGTTCGGGAAAGAGACCCAGTACTTC.

This chain links TRBV5-1 with TRBJ1-5; D is possibly TRBD1 (5 bases). CDR1 SGHRS and CDR2 YFSETQ come from the germline V gene. The CDR3 is made up of 14 amino acids. The V gene lost 3 bases and the J gene lost 7 bases, with 14 bases spanning the gap. CDR3 loop: CASSSGGRDQPQHF. CDR3 DNA sequence: TGCGCCAGCAGCTCCGGTGGCAGGGACCAGCCCCAGCATTTT. Supplemented by reference TRBV5-1 and TRBJ1-5, the full variable domain reads KAGVTQTPRYLIKTRGQQVTLSCSPISGHRSVSWYQQTPGQGLQFLFEYFSETQRNKGNFPGRFSGRQFSNSRSEMNVSTLELGDSALYLCASSSGGRDQPQHFGDGTRLSIL.

Only one count was recorded for this clone. This chain connects TRBV6-5 to TRBJ2-4, with a weak D call TRBD1 (7 bases). Germline CDR1 MNHEY, CDR2 SVGAGI. V dropped 6 bases and J dropped 8 bases, with 17 bases sitting between them. CDR3 length: 14 amino acids. The CDR3 region has the DNA TGTGCCAGCAGACACCCAGGGGGGATGGACATTCAGTACTTC. Its translation: CASRHPGGMDIQYF.

This clone has a single count. V gene TRBV7-9 combines with J gene TRBJ2-7, with D tentatively TRBD2 (6 bases). V gave up 6 bases and J gave up 4 bases, with 13 bases separating them. The germline V gene has CDR1 SEHNR and CDR2 FQNEAQ (reference sequence). CDR3 length: 13 amino acids. The DNA for the CDR3 is TGTGCCAGCAGGGGACTCACGATATACGAGCAGTACTTC. Encoded protein: CASRGLTIYEQYF.

The chain has TRBV7-2 and TRBJ2-4; tentative D call: TRBD2 (6 bases). CDR3 length equals 15 residues. Germline values: CDR1 SGHTA, CDR2 FQGNSA. Trimming took off 4 bases at V and 1 base at J, with 11 bases between the two ends. The CDR3 coding sequence is TGTGCCAGCAGCTGGGAGGTCCGGGCCAAAAACATTCAGTACTTC. Translation gives CASSWEVRAKNIQYF. Full variable domain (rest looked up from reference TRBV7-2 and TRBJ2-4): GAGVSQSPSNKVTEKGKDVELRCDPISGHTALYWYRQSLGQGLEFLIYFQGNSAPDKSGLPSDRFSAERTGGSVSTLTIQRTQQEDSAVYLCASSWEVRAKNIQYFGAGTRLSVL.

The chain employs TRBV6-5 and TRBJ2-5; D is unresolved. Germline lookup yields CDR1 MNHEY and CDR2 SVGAGI. This CDR3 region has 16 residues. V was trimmed by 2 bases and J by 3 bases, leaving 16 bases between them. The CDR3 DNA reads as TGTGCCAGCAGTTACGACCCTTCAAGAAATAAAGAGACCCAGTACTTC. Its translation: CASSYDPSRNKETQYF.

The chain uses TRBV5-4 and TRBJ1-2; D gene ambiguous. The CDR3 extends over 15 amino acids. The ends were cut back, 3 bases at V and 2 bases at J, with 14 bases in the middle. Germline CDR1 is SGHNT and CDR2 is YYREEE (reference sequence). DNA of the CDR3: TGTGCCAGCAGCTCGCCCGGGTCCGGGAACTATGGCTACACCTTC. This sequence encodes CASSSPGSGNYGYTF.

V is TRBV6-5 and J is TRBJ2-3; 9 nucleotides align to TRBD2. This CDR3 comprises 15 residues. V shed 5 bases, J shed 4 bases, and the junction held 7 bases outside the gene matches. Germline CDR1 and CDR2: MNHEY and SVGAGI. The CDR3 loop reads CASSLSGGWADTQYF. In nucleotides, the CDR3 is TGTGCCAGCAGTCTTAGCGGGGGTTGGGCAGATACGCAGTATTTT.

The chain has TRBV25-1 and TRBJ2-5; possibly TRBD1 for D (6 bases). The V gene lost 3 bases and the J gene lost 3 bases, with 8 bases spanning the gap. Germline V gene lookup returns CDR1 MGHDK and CDR2 SYGVNS. This CDR3 has 13 amino acids. The CDR3 sequence is CASSDRTEETQYF. CDR3 DNA: TGTGCCAGCAGTGACCGGACAGAAGAGACCCAGTACTTC.

This sequence joins TRBV6-2 or TRBV6-3 and TRBJ2-2; D is perhaps TRBD2 (5 bases). There are 15 residues in the CDR3. The V end lost 6 bases, the J end lost 6 bases, and 17 bases lay between the germline ends. Germline CDR1 MNHEY, CDR2 SVGEGT. This chain's CDR3 is CASSNPRGMAGELFF. CDR3 bases: TGTGCCAGCAGCAACCCCCGGGGTATGGCCGGGGAGCTGTTTTTT.